This TCR beta chain was sequenced during a study of blood T cell repertoires in COVID-19. Study-wide background: The samples span acute and convalescent COVID-19 from the United States, Italy and Spain.

Profiling relied on immunoSEQ multiplex PCR, and the TCRdb table lists in-frame clones only, not all of them. The sample lists just over 300,000 clones; 70% to 90% were seen once. The CDR3 consists of 15 residues. Germline values: CDR1 MNHEY, CDR2 SMNVEV (reference sequence). V lost 6 bases to trimming and J lost 2 bases, with 14 bases between them. The study drew participants aged about 18 to 95 years from roughly 25 US areas. Participants' reported clinical history set cohort assignment. The TCR was taken from a man under 40 who had recovered from COVID-19. The J gene is TRBJ1-5, the V gene TRBV27, with a tentative D call TRBD1 (5 bases). The sequenced sample consisted of PBMCs or T cells enriched from blood (not recorded which). CDR3 loop: CASRVAGGGNQPQHF. The CDR3 DNA reads TGTGCCAGCAGAGTGGCGGGGGGAGGCAATCAGCCCCAGCATTTT.